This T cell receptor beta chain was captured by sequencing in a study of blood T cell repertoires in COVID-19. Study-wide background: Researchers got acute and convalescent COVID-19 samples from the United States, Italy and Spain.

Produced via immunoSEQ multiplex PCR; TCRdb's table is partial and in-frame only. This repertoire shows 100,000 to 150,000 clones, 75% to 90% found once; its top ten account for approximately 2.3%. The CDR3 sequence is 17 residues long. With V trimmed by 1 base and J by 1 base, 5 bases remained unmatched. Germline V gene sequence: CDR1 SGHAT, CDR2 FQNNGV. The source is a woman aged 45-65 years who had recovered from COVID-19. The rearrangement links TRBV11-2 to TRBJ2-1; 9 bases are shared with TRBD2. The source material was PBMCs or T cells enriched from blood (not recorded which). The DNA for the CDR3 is TGTGCCAGCAGCTTAGTCCGCGGGGGGGTTTCCTACAATGAGCAGTTCTTC. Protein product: CASSLVRGGVSYNEQFF.